What follows are 32 T cell receptor beta chains derived from one specimen sequenced in a study of neurological immune-mediated disorders. TCRdb itself ran the 5' RACE reads through MiXCR, one entry per CDR3 protein. Of about 65,000 distinct CDR3 sequences listed, approximately 4.1% were seen once; the top ten hold roughly 2.6%. Sample: PBMCs. The receptors originated from a man between 45 and 60 years old with multiple sclerosis.

This clonotype was observed at least ten times. The chain employs TRBV4-1 and TRBJ2-5; D is ambiguous. The V end was cut by 4 bases, the J end by 3 bases, with 18 bases between. Germline V gives CDR1 MGHRA, CDR2 YSYEKL. This CDR3 is 16 amino acids long. The CDR3 loop reads CASSPRLGTSKETQYF. The DNA for the CDR3 is TGCGCCAGCAGCCCAAGGTTGGGAACGAGCAAAGAGACCCAGTACTTC.

Many counts were recorded for this clonotype. The rearrangement links TRBV12-3 or TRBV12-4 to TRBJ2-3, with 7 positions matching TRBD2. There are 15 residues in the CDR3. J was trimmed by 3 bases and V by 7 bases; bases with no gene match: 10. CDR3 bases: TGTGCCAGCACCGACCCGCGGGGGAGGACAGATACGCAGTATTTT. It is translated as CASTDPRGRTDTQYF.

This clonotype was found a few times. The chain carries TRBV12-3 or TRBV12-4 and TRBJ2-1, with 8 bases aligning to TRBD1. J was trimmed by 7 bases and V by 1 base; bases with no gene match: 6. This CDR3 comprises 15 residues. CDR3 region: CASSLEGRGRNEQFF. CDR3 sequence (DNA): TGTGCCAGCAGTTTAGAGGGCAGGGGGCGTAATGAGCAGTTCTTC.

This clonotype was recorded many times. The chain uses TRBV20-1 and TRBJ2-1; 15 bases align to TRBD2. This CDR3 spans 18 amino acids. Germline assignment: CDR1 DFQATT and CDR2 SNEGSKA (reference sequence). V lost 5 bases, J lost 7 bases, and 15 bases stayed unmatched. The CDR3: CSAPPGLAGGSTGNEQFF. The DNA of the CDR3 is TGCAGTGCTCCACCGGGACTAGCGGGGGGTTCTACGGGGAATGAGCAGTTCTTC.

The rearrangement joins TRBV6-1 to TRBJ1-1; D is uncertain. The CDR3 is 14 residues long. V gave up 3 bases and J gave up 4 bases, with 12 bases separating them. Germline CDR1 and CDR2: MNHNS and SASEGT. The CDR3 loop is CASSDSAYITEAFF. CDR3 DNA: TGTGCCAGCAGTGATTCCGCTTATATCACTGAAGCTTTCTTT.

CDR3 region: CASSWTGRTEAFF. The CDR3 DNA reads as TGCGCCAGCAGCTGGACAGGGCGCACTGAAGCTTTCTTT. The chain couples TRBV5-1 to TRBJ1-1; 8 bases are shared with TRBD1. V shed 3 bases and J 4 bases; nucleotides not matched to a gene: 2. There are 13 residues in the CDR3. CDR1 and CDR2 (germline): SGHRS, YFSETQ.

This clonotype was detected only a few times. Since a much larger clone is just one base distant, this may be a read error. V gene TRBV5-1 combines with J gene TRBJ2-3; 7 bases are shared with TRBD2. The germline CDR1 and CDR2 sequences are SGHRS and YFSETQ. V was clipped by 1 base and J by 8 bases; unmatched bases: 13. The CDR3 loop spans 16 amino acids. The CDR3 protein is CASSLRGRAGIGTQYF. The DNA for the CDR3 is TGCGCCAGCAGCTTGCGGGGGAGGGCCGGTATCGGTACGCAGTATTTT. The entire variable domain, with the rest obtained from reference TRBV5-1 and TRBJ2-3, is as follows: KAGVTQTPRYLIKTRGQQVTLSCSPISGHRSVSWYQQTPGQGLQFLFEYFSETQRNKGNFPGRFSGRQFSNSRSEMNVSTLELGDSALYLCASSLRGRAGIGTQYFGPGTRLTVL.

The table lists this clonotype with many counts. The rearrangement joins TRBV6-6 to TRBJ1-2; tentative D call: TRBD1 (6 bases). CDR1 is MNHNY and CDR2 is SVGAGI in the germline V gene (reference sequence). V lost 6 bases, J lost 4 bases, and 12 bases lay in between. This CDR3 comprises 13 residues. The CDR3 DNA follows: TGTGCCAGCAGCCAAGGGGGTGGCTATGGCTACACCTTC. This sequence encodes CASSQGGGYGYTF.

This clonotype was seen ten or more times. This sequence joins TRBV20-1 and TRBJ1-2, with D unresolved. Trimming took off 3 bases at V and 6 bases at J, with 8 bases between the two ends. Germline V CDR1 and CDR2: DFQATT, SNEGSKA (reference sequence). The CDR3 length is 11 residues. The CDR3 DNA sequence: TGCAGTGCTAGGGGGATTCATGGCTACACCTTC. Encoded protein: CSARGIHGYTF.

Many counts were recorded for this clonotype. V and J are TRBV3-1 and TRBJ1-1; TRBD1 aligns across 8 bases. CDR1 is LGHDT and CDR2 is YNNKEL in the germline V gene (reference sequence). The trim removed 5 bases at V and 1 base at J, leaving 3 bases unmatched. CDR3 length equals 14 residues. The CDR3 DNA is TGTGCCAGCAGCAAGACAGGGGCGAACACTGAAGCTTTCTTT. Translated: CASSKTGANTEAFF.

This clonotype was seen at least ten times. This chain joins TRBV5-1 and TRBJ1-1; no clear D. The V gene lost 0 bases and the J gene lost 1 base, with 10 bases spanning the gap. Germline V CDR1 and CDR2: SGHRS, YFSETQ. CDR3 length: 15 amino acids. The CDR3 nucleotides are TGCGCCAGCAGCTTGGAATGGCTACAGAACACTGAAGCTTTCTTT. This translates into CASSLEWLQNTEAFF.

This clonotype was seen repeatedly, ten times or more. The chain's CDR3 is CASSLGQTHYNSPLHF. The CDR3 coding sequence is TGCGCCAGCAGCTTGGGACAGACGCACTATAATTCACCCCTCCACTTT. V gene TRBV5-1 combines with J gene TRBJ1-6, with D possibly being TRBD1 (5 bases). Germline V lookup: CDR1 SGHRS, CDR2 YFSETQ. V was clipped by 0 bases and J by 3 bases, with 10 bases between them. The CDR3 has 16 amino acids.

This clonotype was seen at least ten times. The gene calls are TRBV12-3 or TRBV12-4 and TRBJ1-5; 8 nucleotides line up with TRBD1. This CDR3 has 16 residues. Unmatched junction bases numbered 8, after V lost 5 bases and J lost 2 bases. CDR3 nucleotide sequence: TGTGCCAGCAGTAAAGTCCAGGGGGCTGGCAATCAGCCCCAGCATTTT. The encoded protein is CASSKVQGAGNQPQHF.

This clonotype was seen at least ten times. The chain recombines TRBV12-3 or TRBV12-4 with TRBJ1-4; perhaps TRBD1 as D (6 bases). The V gene lost 3 bases and the J gene lost 5 bases, with 10 bases spanning the gap. The CDR3 has 14 amino acids. The CDR3 region has the DNA TGTGCCAGCAGTTTTGGGGGCAGCAATGAAAAACTGTTTTTT. It codes for CASSFGGSNEKLFF.

This clonotype was observed many times. The chain carries TRBV20-1 and TRBJ2-7; no clear D. Trimming took 4 bases from V and 4 from J, leaving 8 bases between them. Germline V gives CDR1 DFQATT, CDR2 SNEGSKA (reference sequence). This CDR3 has 11 amino acids. The CDR3 is CSANLRYEQYF. CDR3 coding DNA: TGCAGTGCTAATCTGAGATACGAGCAGTACTTC.

This clonotype was observed at least ten times. The chain combines TRBV5-5 with TRBJ2-2; D gene unclear. The germline CDR1 and CDR2 sequences are SGHKS and YYEKEE (reference sequence). This CDR3 has 15 residues. Trimming shortened V by 0 bases and J by 5 bases, and 11 bases separated the two germline ends. The CDR3 loop reads CASSLELLGTGELFF. The CDR3 DNA is TGTGCCAGCAGCTTGGAGCTTTTGGGGACCGGGGAGCTGTTTTTT.

Worth noting for this clonotype: A much more abundant neighbour one base away suggests this may be a read error. The rearrangement joins TRBV6-5 to TRBJ2-5, with a possible D match to TRBD1 (6 bases). The CDR3 spans 13 residues. The germline CDR1 and CDR2 sequences are MNHEY and SVGAGI. Trimming shortened V by 7 bases and J by 4 bases, and 13 bases separated the two germline ends. The CDR3: CASKGKGVETQYF. DNA of the CDR3: TGTGCCAGCAAAGGAAAGGGGGTAGAGACCCAGTACTTC.

This clonotype was recorded many times. The rearrangement links TRBV5-1 to TRBJ2-5; D might be TRBD2 (5 bases). The germline gives CDR1 SGHRS, CDR2 YFSETQ. CDR3 length: 14 amino acids. Trimming left V 0 bases short and J 5 bases short, with 11 bases between. DNA for the CDR3: TGCGCCAGCAGCTTGGAATCGGGGTTGGAGACCCAGTACTTC. Translating gives CASSLESGLETQYF.

Many counts were recorded for this clonotype. The chain combines TRBV5-5 with TRBJ2-1, with TRBD2 matching 13 bases. V trimming: 2 bases; J trimming: 8 bases; junction bases outside the gene matches: 7. Germline values: CDR1 SGHKS, CDR2 YYEKEE (reference sequence). The CDR3 is made up of 16 amino acids. Written as DNA, the CDR3 is TGTGCCAGCAGCTTCGGGGGGACTAGCGGGGCTTATGAGCAGTTCTTC. This gives the protein CASSFGGTSGAYEQFF.

This clonotype was counted many times. The CDR3 DNA reads as TGCGCCAGCAGCTTGAGAGGGACGGCGTCCTACGAGCAGTACTTC. As protein: CASSLRGTASYEQYF. V and J are TRBV5-1 and TRBJ2-7; D is possibly TRBD1 or TRBD2 (5 bases each). Germline V gene data show CDR1 as SGHRS and CDR2 as YFSETQ. The CDR3 runs 15 residues. The V end lost 1 base, the J end lost 1 base, and 12 bases lay between the germline ends. Based on the CDR3 plus reference TRBV5-1 and TRBJ2-7, the full variable domain is KAGVTQTPRYLIKTRGQQVTLSCSPISGHRSVSWYQQTPGQGLQFLFEYFSETQRNKGNFPGRFSGRQFSNSRSEMNVSTLELGDSALYLCASSLRGTASYEQYFGPGTRLTVT.

This clonotype was found many times. The chain joins TRBV20-1 to TRBJ1-2, with D unclear. The CDR3 is 15 amino acids. V lost 0 bases and J lost 7, with 18 bases in between. CDR1 DFQATT and CDR2 SNEGSKA come from the germline V gene (reference sequence). CDR3 protein: CSARDLSTVLSGYTF. The CDR3 region has the DNA TGCAGTGCTAGAGACCTATCCACAGTACTCTCTGGCTACACCTTC.

The sample holds many counts of this clonotype. The chain couples TRBV7-6 to TRBJ2-2, with a weak D call TRBD1 (6 bases). CDR1 and CDR2 from the germline V gene are SGHVS and FNYEAQ. V was pared by 2 bases and J by 5 bases, with 15 bases between. This CDR3 contains 16 residues. This CDR3 reads CASSLPEQGQTGELFF. The CDR3 DNA is TGTGCCAGCAGCTTACCCGAGCAGGGACAAACCGGGGAGCTGTTTTTT.

V gene TRBV5-1 combines with J gene TRBJ2-1, with TRBD2 matching over 11 bases. Germline V gives CDR1 SGHRS, CDR2 YFSETQ. This CDR3 is 16 amino acids long. J gave up 2 bases and V 5 bases, and 6 bases lay outside the gene matches. CDR3 bases: TGCGCCAGCAGGAAAACTAGCGGGGGAACCTACAATGAGCAGTTCTTC. This sequence encodes CASRKTSGGTYNEQFF.

This clonotype came up many times. V is TRBV20-1 and J is TRBJ2-1; 9 bases line up with TRBD1. Germline V gene lookup returns CDR1 DFQATT and CDR2 SNEGSKA (reference sequence). V gave up 6 bases and J gave up 8 bases; unmatched junction bases: 14. This CDR3 region has 15 residues. The CDR3 here is CSATTGGRFFDEQFF. The DNA of the CDR3 is TGCAGTGCAACCACAGGGGGCAGGTTTTTCGATGAGCAGTTCTTC.

By its share, this clonotype is medium-sized. The chain carries TRBV4-3 and TRBJ2-7; 7 nucleotides match TRBD1. Germline V gives CDR1 LGHNA, CDR2 YSLEER. The V gene end was trimmed by 0 bases and the J gene end by 2 bases; junction bases not matched to a gene: 4. This CDR3 comprises 15 residues. The CDR3 is CASSQDWDSPYEQYF. In nucleotides, the CDR3 is TGCGCCAGCAGCCAAGATTGGGACAGCCCCTACGAGCAGTACTTC.

This clonotype was detected many times. The chain combines TRBV20-1 with TRBJ2-3; 9 nucleotides agree with TRBD2. After removal of 3 bases from V and 2 bases from J, the junction contained 3 bases not matched to a gene. The CDR3 totals 14 residues. The germline V gene has CDR1 DFQATT and CDR2 SNEGSKA (reference sequence). CDR3 DNA sequence: TGCAGTGCTAGCGGCGGGGGGGCCACAGATACGCAGTATTTT. The encoded protein is CSASGGGATDTQYF.

This clonotype was seen at least ten times. The chain couples TRBV7-2 to TRBJ1-5; a weak D match, TRBD1 (5 bases). CDR1 and CDR2 (germline): SGHTA, FQGNSA. This CDR3 contains 14 residues. V was shortened by 2 bases and J by 8 bases, with 13 bases between the two germline ends. Here the CDR3 DNA reads TGTGCCAGCAGCTTATGGAGCGGGGGGGAGCCCCAGCATTTT. Encoded protein: CASSLWSGGEPQHF.

This clonotype was detected many times. This chain joins TRBV6-5 and TRBJ2-5; D gene unclear. CDR1 MNHEY and CDR2 SVGAGI come from the germline V gene. Trimming pared 0 bases from V and 5 bases from J, leaving 13 bases between. This CDR3 is built from 15 residues. CDR3 region: CASSYSRLPGETQYF. The CDR3 DNA sequence: TGTGCCAGCAGTTACTCTAGATTACCTGGGGAGACCCAGTACTTC.

This clonotype was seen ten or more times. The chain uses TRBV3-1 and TRBJ2-7; D is perhaps TRBD1 or TRBD2 (5 bases each). Looked up from germline, CDR1 is LGHDT and CDR2 is YNNKEL (reference sequence). V shed 4 bases and J shed 8 bases, with 15 bases lying between them. This CDR3 contains 13 residues. The CDR3 loop reads CASSRAPRGQQYF. CDR3 nucleotides: TGTGCCAGCAGCCGGGCCCCTCGGGGCCAGCAGTACTTC.

The CDR3 protein is CASRAVFNSNQPQHF. The CDR3 DNA is TGTGCCAGCAGGGCAGTCTTCAATAGCAATCAGCCCCAGCATTTT. The V call is TRBV6-5, the J call TRBJ1-5; D not certain. CDR1 MNHEY and CDR2 SVGAGI come from the germline V gene. The CDR3 is 15 amino acids. V shed 6 bases and J shed 0 bases, with 12 bases lying between them.

This clonotype was picked up many times. This chain uses TRBV20-1 with TRBJ2-1; 8 nucleotides agree with TRBD2. J lost 6 bases, V lost 4 bases, and 8 bases had no gene match. The CDR3 has 14 amino acids. Per germline, CDR1 DFQATT and CDR2 SNEGSKA (reference sequence). In DNA form, the CDR3 reads TGCAGTGCTATCGCGGGGGGCCGAATCAATGAGCAGTTCTTC. Translating gives CSAIAGGRINEQFF.

In this sample, this clonotype turned up many times. The chain recombines TRBV10-2 with TRBJ1-1, with a weak D call TRBD1 (6 bases). V lost 2 bases and J lost 11, with 12 bases in between. Germline V gene data show CDR1 as WSHSY and CDR2 as SAAADI. The CDR3 is 12 residues long. The CDR3 spells CASSEVGAGAFF. CDR3 nucleotide sequence: TGCGCCAGCAGTGAGGTGGGGGCAGGGGCTTTCTTT.